The T cell receptor beta chain described here comes from a study of CD8 T cells in Susac syndrome. Study outcomes and limitations: As the study acknowledged, the number of individuals in its TCR sequencing and HLA analysis was relatively small.

Germline V gene sequence: CDR1 DFQATT, CDR2 SNEGSKA (reference sequence). Trimming removed 3 bases at V and 3 bases at J, with 12 bases between. The CDR3 length is 13 residues. Negative isolation yielded CD8+ and CD4+ T cells; FACS enriched TEMRA cells. It was with random hexamers that about 0.45 to 1 ug RNA was reverse transcribed. The amplification used immunoSEQ multiplex PCR on TCR beta CDR3; it spanned 54 Vbeta and 13 Jbeta. From the immunoSEQ multiplex PCR reads, TCRdb called clonotypes with MiXCR, one entry per CDR3 protein. Here the sample spans 250,000 to 300,000 distinct CDR3 sequences, roughly 84% being singletons. Concerning this clonotype itself: What it recognizes is unknown.

The sequenced sample was CD8+ T cells from PBMCs. The chain combines TRBV20-1 with TRBJ2-7; no firm D call. The TCR originated in a human donor with multiple sclerosis. CDR3 sequence: CSARWLDNYEQYF. CDR3 bases: TGCAGTGCTAGGTGGCTAGATAACTACGAGCAGTACTTC.